These T cell receptor beta chains were read from a single sample in a study of cytomegalovirus exposure and HLA in healthy donors. Libraries were prepared by immunoSEQ multiplex PCR; TCRdb keeps only in-frame clonotypes and omits some of them. The repertoire holds some 180,000 clones, with 87% as singletons. The sample taken for sequencing was PBMCs. These receptors all come from a boy younger than 10 in good health and CMV-seronegative. Each CDR3 is given with its conserved first and last residue. The D gene is left open where the match is weak. Not all rows give a size; the values are once, few, many and, for expanded clones, a class.

TRBV7-9	NA	NA	TRBJ2-7	TGTTCCAGCAGCCCGACCGGGACAACCCTCTCCTACGAGCAGTACTTC	CSSSPTGTTLSYEQYF
TRBV11-2	NA	once	TRBJ1-4	TGTGCCAGCAGCTTAGGGCTGACAGGCGTCAGAAGTGAAAAACTGTTTTTT	CASSLGLTGVRSEKLFF
TRBV9	NA	NA	TRBJ2-1	TGTGCCAGCAGCGTAGAGGGTCAAAGGGGGCAGTTCTTC	CASSVEGQRGQFF
TRBV6-5	NA	NA	TRBJ2-7	TGTGCCAGCAGTTACTCGGTGTGGAGGGCCATGAACGAGCAGTACTTC	CASSYSVWRAMNEQYF
TRBV19	NA	NA	TRBJ1-1	TGTGCCAGCCAATTCCGGGAGCAAGAAGCTTTCTTT	CASQFREQEAFF
TRBV5-1	NA	NA	TRBJ1-1	TGCGCCAGCAGCTTGCGATCTCAGGGGAACACTGAAGCTTTCTTT	CASSLRSQGNTEAFF
TRBV2	NA	NA	TRBJ2-5	TGTGCCAGCAGCAACCAGGGATCCACAGAGACCCAGTACTTC	CASSNQGSTETQYF
TRBV19	NA	NA	TRBJ1-6	TGTGCCAGTAGTATAACTCCGCTCGCCTATAATTCACCCCTCCACTTT	CASSITPLAYNSPLHF
TRBV27	TRBD2	NA	TRBJ2-3	TGTGCCAGCAGGTTAGCGGGCGGCAGCACAGATACGCAGTATTTT	CASRLAGGSTDTQYF
TRBV25-1	NA	NA	TRBJ1-2	TGTGCCAGCAGTGCGGGGTTTGGCTACACCTTC	CASSAGFGYTF
TRBV9	TRBD2	NA	TRBJ2-2	TGTGCCAGCAGCAGGACTAGCGGGAGTTTGGGCACCGGGGAGCTGTTTTTT	CASSRTSGSLGTGELFF
TRBV4-2	TRBD1	NA	TRBJ1-2	TGTGCCAGCAGCCAGGAAGGACAGGGGGCAGGCGGCTACACCTTC	CASSQEGQGAGGYTF
TRBV5-1	NA	NA	TRBJ1-1	TGCGCCAGCAGCTTCCGGGGTTCCGGGGGAGCTTTCTTT	CASSFRGSGGAFF
TRBV18	TRBD2	NA	TRBJ2-1	TGTGCCAGCTCACCACAGAGCCTAGCGGGTAATGAGCAGTTCTTC	CASSPQSLAGNEQFF
TRBV7-9	NA	NA	TRBJ1-2	TGTGCCAGCAGCTTAGAAGCCGGACAGACCCGGGACTATGGCTACACCTTC	CASSLEAGQTRDYGYTF
TRBV5-4	NA	NA	TRBJ2-7	TGTGCCAGCAGCCTCGGAGGCGGCTTCTACGAGCAGTACTTC	CASSLGGGFYEQYF
TRBV19	NA	NA	TRBJ2-3	TGTGCCAGTAGTATGGAGGGAGAGGGGCCAGATACGCAGTATTTT	CASSMEGEGPDTQYF
TRBV14	NA	NA	TRBJ2-3	TGTGCCAGCAGCCAAGTATTCGCCCAGGGGTCAGATACGCAGTATTTT	CASSQVFAQGSDTQYF
TRBV23-1	TRBD1	NA	TRBJ2-2	TGCGCCAGCAGTCAATCTAACGACAGGGGAGAGTTGTTTTTT	CASSQSNDRGELFF
TRBV28	TRBD2	NA	TRBJ2-4	TGTGCCAGCAGCCGACTAGCGGGAGAGGCCATTCAGTACTTC	CASSRLAGEAIQYF
TRBV27	NA	NA	TRBJ1-1	TGTGCCAGCAGTTCGATACAGGTCTCGAACACTGAAGCTTTCTTT	CASSSIQVSNTEAFF
TRBV12-5	TRBD1	once	TRBJ2-3	TGTGCTAGTGGTTTGGGACAGGGGGACACAGATACGCAGTATTTT	CASGLGQGDTDTQYF
TRBV6-5	TRBD2	once	TRBJ2-1	TGTGCCAGCAGTTTAGCGGGGGGGCGTATTGAGCAGTTCTTC	CASSLAGGRIEQFF
TRBV5-4	NA	NA	TRBJ2-3	TGTGCCAGCAGCTTAAGCCCAGGCCCCGATACGCAGTATTTT	CASSLSPGPDTQYF
TRBV15	TRBD1	once	TRBJ2-7	TGTGCCACCAGCAAAGGACAGGGGTACGAGCAGTACTTC	CATSKGQGYEQYF
TRBV9	TRBD2	once	TRBJ2-1	TGTGCCAGCAGCGACCCCACTAGCGGGAGTATCACTGAGCAGTTCTTC	CASSDPTSGSITEQFF
TRBV25-1	NA	NA	TRBJ1-3	TGTGCCAGCAGTTTCATCGGTAGCACCATATATTTT	CASSFIGSTIYF
TRBV5-1	NA	NA	TRBJ1-6	TGCGCCAGCAGCTTGGGACAGGCTCTGAGCCCCCTCCACTTT	CASSLGQALSPLHF
TRBV28	TRBD1	NA	TRBJ2-4	TGTGCCAGCAGCCCCACCGGGACAGGGCGCCCGGAGGCCATTCAGTACTTC	CASSPTGTGRPEAIQYF
TRBV2	TRBD2	NA	TRBJ2-3	TGTGCCAGTACTAGCGGGGGCACAGATACGCAGTATTTT	CASTSGGTDTQYF
TRBV6-6	NA	NA	TRBJ1-5	TGTGCCAGCACCAATGGGGGGAGTCAGCCCCAGCATTTT	CASTNGGSQPQHF
TRBV6-1	TRBD2	once	TRBJ2-3	TGTGCCAGCAGTGTCCGAGGATGGAGCGGGGCTCGGGGGGATACGCAGTATTTT	CASSVRGWSGARGDTQYF
TRBV6-5	TRBD1	few	TRBJ2-7	TGTGCCAGCAGTTCCCGGGACAGGGCTTACGAGCAGTACTTC	CASSSRDRAYEQYF
TRBV9	TRBD1	NA	TRBJ1-1	TGTGCCAGCAGCTCCGGGACAGGGGGATGGACTGAAGCTTTCTTT	CASSSGTGGWTEAFF
TRBV19	NA	NA	TRBJ1-3	TGTGCCAGTGCGACAGGCCGTAGTGGAAACACCATATATTTT	CASATGRSGNTIYF
TRBV7-6	TRBD1	few	TRBJ1-1	TGTGCCAGCAGCCCTCGACAGGGAAGAAACACTGAAGCTTTCTTT	CASSPRQGRNTEAFF
TRBV7-8	NA	NA	TRBJ2-3	TGTGCCAGCAGCTTGTTAGCGGCTAGCACAGATACGCAGTATTTT	CASSLLAASTDTQYF
TRBV5-1	NA	once	TRBJ1-1	TGCGCCAGCAGAATTACAGCTAACACTGAAGCTTTCTTT	CASRITANTEAFF
TRBV10-3	TRBD1	NA	TRBJ1-4	TGTGCCATCAGTGAGGTTGGGACAGGGGGAGAGAAACTGTTTTTT	CAISEVGTGGEKLFF
TRBV29-1	NA	NA	TRBJ2-7	TGCAGCGTTGAAGATGATAAGGGGTCTAGTTACGAGCAGTACTTC	CSVEDDKGSSYEQYF
TRBV19	TRBD1	NA	TRBJ1-2	TGTGCCAGTAGACTTATTCCCGGGACAGACGACTATGGCTACACCTTC	CASRLIPGTDDYGYTF
TRBV7-6	NA	NA	TRBJ1-2	TGTGCCAGCAGCTTACTGGGGGGGGAGACTAACTATGGCTACACCTTC	CASSLLGGETNYGYTF
TRBV7-8	NA	NA	TRBJ2-7	TGTGCCAGCAGCTCGATATCCGACAGACCCTACGAGCAGTACTTC	CASSSISDRPYEQYF
TRBV10-1	NA	NA	TRBJ2-3	TGCGCCAGCAGTGCAGGGATGAACACAGATACGCAGTATTTT	CASSAGMNTDTQYF
TRBV11-2	NA	few	TRBJ1-3	TGTGCCAGCAGCCCTATTAACGCGCTTGAGGTAAGCACCATATATTTT	CASSPINALEVSTIYF
TRBV5-5	NA	NA	TRBJ2-7	TGTGCCAGCAGCTTGGACAGGATAATCTCCTACGAGCAGTACTTC	CASSLDRIISYEQYF
TRBV27	NA	NA	TRBJ2-3	TGTGCGAAAGTCGAGAGAGGATCTAGCACAGATACGCAGTATTTT	CAKVERGSSTDTQYF
TRBV7-9	NA	NA	TRBJ2-2	TGTTCCAGCAGCTTTGAGTACACCGGGGAGCTGTTTTTT	CSSSFEYTGELFF
TRBV2	NA	NA	TRBJ1-2	TGTGCCAGTCCATCAGGGATGCCGAGCGGCTACACCTTC	CASPSGMPSGYTF
TRBV29-1	NA	NA	TRBJ1-5	TGCAGCGTTGTTGGGGACTGGGATCAGCCCCAGCATTTT	CSVVGDWDQPQHF